One sample yielded the 12 T cell receptor beta chains listed below, sequenced in a study of regulatory T cells in long-lasting Graves disease. Time point denoted: newly diagnosed GD, antithyroid drugs for less than 3 months. The TCR library used RNA extracted from PBMCs. For TCR beta, libraries came from iRepertoire HTBI primers and Arm-PCR of CDR3 regions. TCRdb analysed the multiplex PCR reads with MiXCR anew, one entry per CDR3 protein. The sample yields 550,000 to 700,000 distinct CDR3 sequences, more than 15% seen once. This same sample was also taken into another study, of T cells in Graves' hyperthyroidism and ophthalmopathy.

This specimen consisted of peripheral blood mononuclear cells (PBMCs), obtained at new diagnosis, from a patient treated with antithyroid drugs. Receptors were obtained from a man between 18 and 29 years old with Graves disease.

This clonotype was observed at least ten times. V gene TRBV28 combines with J gene TRBJ2-1; D might be TRBD2 (5 bases). V lost 3 bases, J lost 8 bases, and 5 bases lay in between. The germline gives CDR1 MDHEN, CDR2 SYDVKM. The CDR3 sequence is 11 residues long. The CDR3 nucleotides read TGTGCCAGCAGTTTGAGGGATGAGCAGTTCTTC. This translates into CASSLRDEQFF.

The V and J genes are TRBV4-1 and TRBJ1-5; D might be TRBD1 (5 bases). The ends were cut back, 0 bases at V and 6 bases at J, with 15 bases in the middle. The CDR3 runs to 16 residues. Germline V gene data show CDR1 as MGHRA and CDR2 as YSYEKL. The CDR3 here is CASSQERGGVGQPQHF. Here the CDR3 DNA reads TGCGCCAGCAGCCAAGAGAGGGGAGGGGTCGGTCAGCCCCAGCATTTT.

This clonotype was recorded at least ten times. The chain uses TRBV28 and TRBJ2-2; 7 bases fit TRBD2. CDR3 length equals 16 residues. Germline V gene sequence: CDR1 MDHEN, CDR2 SYDVKM. J gave up 6 bases and V 3 bases, and 10 bases lay outside the gene matches. The CDR3 loop reads CASSFAPGRAAGELFF. The CDR3 bases are TGTGCCAGCAGTTTTGCTCCAGGGAGGGCCGCCGGGGAGCTGTTTTTT.

The chain couples TRBV7-2 to TRBJ1-1; D is unclear. CDR1 is SGHTA, CDR2 FQGNSA, per germline. V was clipped by 2 bases and J by 0 bases, with 16 bases between them. This CDR3 contains 17 residues. The CDR3 region is CASSLFGMPAMNTEAFF. The CDR3 DNA is TGTGCCAGCAGCTTATTTGGCATGCCCGCCATGAACACTGAAGCTTTCTTT.

In its sample, this clonotype was seen many times. The chain employs TRBV30 and TRBJ2-2; 7 bases map to TRBD2. This CDR3 has 16 residues. Germline assignment: CDR1 GTSNPN and CDR2 SVGIG (reference sequence). V shed 3 bases, J shed 6 bases, and the junction held 13 bases outside the gene matches. CDR3 loop: CAWSRRAGVISGELFF. The CDR3 DNA reads TGTGCCTGGAGCCGTCGGGCGGGAGTGATTTCCGGGGAGCTGTTTTTT. The whole variable domain, remainder taken from reference TRBV30 and TRBJ2-2, is SQTIHQWPATLVQPVGSPLSLECTVEGTSNPNLYWYRQAAGRGLQLLFYSVGIGQISSEVPQNLSASRPQDRQFILSSKKLLLSDSGFYLCAWSRRAGVISGELFFGEGSRLTVL.

This chain connects TRBV6-1 to TRBJ1-5; the match to TRBD1 covers 8 bases. This CDR3 spans 14 amino acids. Germline V lookup: CDR1 MNHNS, CDR2 SASEGT. J lost 5 bases, V lost 6 bases, and 6 bases had no gene match. CDR3 bases: TGTGCCAGCAGGGATACAGGGGGATATCAGCCCCAGCATTTT. Amino acid sequence: CASRDTGGYQPQHF.

This chain uses TRBV19 with TRBJ2-1; tentative D call: TRBD2 (6 bases). V lost 6 bases and J lost 0, with 18 bases in between. This CDR3 has 17 residues. CDR1 and CDR2 (germline): LNHDA, SQIVND (reference sequence). CDR3 in amino acids: CASRVTSFSSSYNEQFF. The CDR3 nucleotides are TGTGCCAGTAGGGTCACTAGCTTCTCGAGCTCCTACAATGAGCAGTTCTTC. Together with reference TRBV19 and TRBJ2-1, the CDR3 gives the full variable domain: DGGITQSPKYLFRKEGQNVTLSCEQNLNHDAMYWYRQDPGQGLRLIYYSQIVNDFQKGDIAEGYSVSREKKESFPLTVTSAQKNPTAFYLCASRVTSFSSSYNEQFFGPGTRLTVL.

This clonotype was observed at least ten times. The chain has TRBV7-9 and TRBJ2-5, with a tentative D call TRBD2 (5 bases). Germline CDR1 is SEHNR and CDR2 is FQNEAQ (reference sequence). Trimming took off 4 bases at V and 5 bases at J, with 11 bases between the two ends. This CDR3 comprises 13 residues. In DNA form, the CDR3 reads TGTGCCAGCAGCTACGTCACGGGGGAGACCCAGTACTTC. As protein: CASSYVTGETQYF. Drawing the rest from reference TRBV7-9 and TRBJ2-5, the complete variable domain is DTGVSQNPRHKITKRGQNVTFRCDPISEHNRLYWYRQTLGQGPEFLTYFQNEAQLEKSRLLSDRFSAERPKGSFSTLEIQRTEQGDSAMYLCASSYVTGETQYFGPGTRLLVL.

The genes are TRBV20-1 and TRBJ1-3; 9 positions match TRBD1. The CDR3 has 15 amino acids. Germline CDR1 is DFQATT and CDR2 is SNEGSKA (reference sequence). V trimming: 6 bases; J trimming: 5 bases; junction bases outside the gene matches: 11. CDR3 amino acids: CSARGGQGGRNTIYF. CDR3 nucleotide sequence: TGCAGTGCCAGGGGGGGACAGGGTGGCAGAAACACCATATATTTT.

The V and J genes are TRBV28 and TRBJ1-1; possible D gene TRBD1, 5 bases. CDR3 length: 16 amino acids. The V end lost 5 bases, the J end lost 1 base, and 17 bases lay between the germline ends. Germline values: CDR1 MDHEN, CDR2 SYDVKM. CDR3 region: CASSPGPPGRNTEAFF. In DNA form, the CDR3 reads TGTGCCAGCAGTCCGGGACCCCCCGGCAGGAACACTGAAGCTTTCTTT.

The sample holds many counts of this clonotype. V is TRBV20-1 and J is TRBJ2-7, with TRBD1 matching over 10 bases. In germline, CDR1 is DFQATT, CDR2 SNEGSKA (reference sequence). The CDR3 is 16 residues long. Losses at the gene ends were 2 bases for V and 5 bases for J; bases not matched to a gene: 12. CDR3 DNA sequence: TGCAGTGCTAGACCGATAAAGACAGGGGGCCAGAACGAGCAGTACTTC. Encoded protein: CSARPIKTGGQNEQYF.

This clonotype was seen a handful of times. The rearrangement uses TRBV18 and TRBJ1-2; D perhaps matches TRBD1 (6 bases). The CDR3 covers 13 residues. V lost 2 bases to trimming and J lost 6 bases, with 10 bases between them. The germline CDR1 and CDR2 sequences are KGHSH and LQKENI. This CDR3 reads CASSPSAGDGYTF. The CDR3 DNA reads TGTGCCAGCTCACCATCGGCAGGGGATGGCTACACCTTC. Drawing the rest from reference TRBV18 and TRBJ1-2, the complete variable domain is NAGVMQNPRHLVRRRGQEARLRCSPMKGHSHVYWYRQLPEEGLKFMVYLQKENIIDESGMPKERFSAEFPKEGPSILRIQQVVRGDSAAYFCASSPSAGDGYTFGSGTRLTVV.